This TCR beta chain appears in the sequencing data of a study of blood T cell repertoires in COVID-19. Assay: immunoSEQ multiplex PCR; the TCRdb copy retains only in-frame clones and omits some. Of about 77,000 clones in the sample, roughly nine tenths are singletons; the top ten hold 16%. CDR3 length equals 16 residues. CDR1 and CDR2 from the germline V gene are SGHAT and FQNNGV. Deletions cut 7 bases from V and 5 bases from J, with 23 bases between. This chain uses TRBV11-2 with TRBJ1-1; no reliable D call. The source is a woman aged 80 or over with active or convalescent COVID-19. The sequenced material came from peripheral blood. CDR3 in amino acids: CASIPSVRGSGTEAFF. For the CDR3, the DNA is TGTGCCAGCATCCCATCAGTCCGGGGATCGGGTACTGAAGCTTTCTTT.